This record covers a single TCR beta chain. This CDR3 is 15 amino acids long. The germline CDR1 and CDR2 sequences are SGHVS and FQNEAQ. Every TCR library drew on about 4,000 ng of total RNA. With the 5' RACE reads reprocessed, TCRdb shows one record per CDR3 protein and no DNA. The repertoire shows around 97,000 distinct CDR3 sequences; the top ten hold about 2%. This entry is derived from a study of monozygotic twins with inflammatory bowel disease. This clonotype originated in a human donor with ulcerative colitis or Crohn's disease, or a healthy co-twin of an affected twin (not recorded which). This chain uses TRBV7-8 with TRBJ2-5; no DNA is available, so the TRBD1 call from TCRdb remains unchecked. Material for sequencing was blood. The CDR3 region is CASSNSGGASETQYF.